By frequency, the clone carrying this T cell receptor (beta chain) registers large (0.1 to 1%). The record originates from a study of human CD8 memory T cell subsets. This CDR3 contains 14 residues. Looked up from germline, CDR1 is DFQATT and CDR2 is SNEGSKA (reference sequence). UMI-labeled 5' RACE was used to make TCR beta libraries. For each CDR3 protein, TCRdb gives one entry from its re-call of the 5' RACE reads, without DNA. The sample table sets out 9,000 to 13,000 distinct CDR3 sequences. Sequencing input: CD8+ stem-like memory T cells (TSCM and TCM) sorted from PBMCs. The subset: stem-like memory CD8 T cells (TSTEM), CCR7+ PD-1- TIGIT-. The chain combines TRBV20-1 with TRBJ1-2; TCRdb's D gene call, TRBD1, goes unchecked for lack of DNA. The sequence came from a human donor in good health. CDR3 residues: CSARVDRVAYGYTF.